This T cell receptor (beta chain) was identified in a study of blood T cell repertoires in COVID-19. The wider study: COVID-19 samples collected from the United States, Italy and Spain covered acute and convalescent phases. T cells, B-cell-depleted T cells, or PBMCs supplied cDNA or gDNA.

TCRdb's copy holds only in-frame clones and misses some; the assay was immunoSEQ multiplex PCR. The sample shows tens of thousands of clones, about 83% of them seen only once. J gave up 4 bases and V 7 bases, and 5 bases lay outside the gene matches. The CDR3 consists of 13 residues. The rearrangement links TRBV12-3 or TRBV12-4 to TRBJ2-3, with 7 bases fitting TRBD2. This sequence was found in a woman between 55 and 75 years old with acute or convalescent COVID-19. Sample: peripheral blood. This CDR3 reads CASTGGSADTQYF. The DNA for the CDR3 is TGTGCCAGCACCGGGGGGTCAGCAGATACGCAGTATTTT.